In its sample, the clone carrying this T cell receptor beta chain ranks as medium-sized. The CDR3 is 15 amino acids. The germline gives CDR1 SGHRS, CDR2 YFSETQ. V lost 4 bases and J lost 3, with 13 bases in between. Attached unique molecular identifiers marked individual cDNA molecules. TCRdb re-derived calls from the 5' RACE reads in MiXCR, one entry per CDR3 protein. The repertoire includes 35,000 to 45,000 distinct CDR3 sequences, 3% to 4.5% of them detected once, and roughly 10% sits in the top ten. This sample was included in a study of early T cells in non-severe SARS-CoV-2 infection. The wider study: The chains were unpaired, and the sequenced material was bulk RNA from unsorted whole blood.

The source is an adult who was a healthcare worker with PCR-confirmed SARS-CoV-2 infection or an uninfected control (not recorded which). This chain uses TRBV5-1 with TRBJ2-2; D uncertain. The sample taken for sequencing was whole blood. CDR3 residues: CASSLRTWDTGELFF. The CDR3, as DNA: TGCGCCAGCAGCCTCCGGACCTGGGACACCGGGGAGCTGTTTTTT.